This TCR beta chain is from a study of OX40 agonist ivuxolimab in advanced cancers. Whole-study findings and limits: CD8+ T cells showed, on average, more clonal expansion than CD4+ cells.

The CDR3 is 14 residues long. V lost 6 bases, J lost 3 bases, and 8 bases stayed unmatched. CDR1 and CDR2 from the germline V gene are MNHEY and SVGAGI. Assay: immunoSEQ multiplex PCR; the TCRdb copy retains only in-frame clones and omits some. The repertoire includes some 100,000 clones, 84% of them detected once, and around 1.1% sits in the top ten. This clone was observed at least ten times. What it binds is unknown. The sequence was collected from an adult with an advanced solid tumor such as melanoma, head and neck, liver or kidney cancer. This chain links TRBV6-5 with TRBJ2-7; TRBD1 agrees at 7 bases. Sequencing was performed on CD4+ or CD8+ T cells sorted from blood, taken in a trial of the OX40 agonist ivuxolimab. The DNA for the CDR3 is TGTGCCAGCAGACGCCCGGGACAGAGCTACGAGCAGTACTTC. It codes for CASRRPGQSYEQYF.